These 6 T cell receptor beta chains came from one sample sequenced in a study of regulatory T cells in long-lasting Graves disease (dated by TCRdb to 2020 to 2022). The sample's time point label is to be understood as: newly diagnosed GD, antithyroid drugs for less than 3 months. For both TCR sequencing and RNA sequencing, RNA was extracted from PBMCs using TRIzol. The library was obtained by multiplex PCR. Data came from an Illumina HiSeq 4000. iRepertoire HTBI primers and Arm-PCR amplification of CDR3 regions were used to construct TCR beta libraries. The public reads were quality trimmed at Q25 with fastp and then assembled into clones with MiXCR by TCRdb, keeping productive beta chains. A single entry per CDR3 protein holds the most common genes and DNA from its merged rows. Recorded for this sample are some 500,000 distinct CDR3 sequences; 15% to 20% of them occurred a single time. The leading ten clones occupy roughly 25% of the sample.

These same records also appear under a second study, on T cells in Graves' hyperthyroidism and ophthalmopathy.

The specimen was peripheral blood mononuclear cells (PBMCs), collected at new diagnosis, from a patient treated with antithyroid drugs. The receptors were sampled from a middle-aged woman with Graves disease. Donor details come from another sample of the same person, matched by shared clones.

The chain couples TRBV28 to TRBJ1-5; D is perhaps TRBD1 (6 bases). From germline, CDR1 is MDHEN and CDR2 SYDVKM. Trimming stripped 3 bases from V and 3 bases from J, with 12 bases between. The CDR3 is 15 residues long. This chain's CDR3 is CASSLITGFNQPQHF. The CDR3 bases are TGTGCCAGCAGTTTGATAACAGGGTTCAATCAGCCCCAGCATTTT.

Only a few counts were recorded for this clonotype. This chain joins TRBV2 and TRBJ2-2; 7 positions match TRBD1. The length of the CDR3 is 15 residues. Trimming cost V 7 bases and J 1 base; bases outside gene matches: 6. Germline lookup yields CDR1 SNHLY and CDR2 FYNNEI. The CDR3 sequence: CASTRWTGNTGELFF. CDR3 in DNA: TGTGCCAGCACGCGGTGGACAGGGAACACCGGGGAGCTGTTTTTT.

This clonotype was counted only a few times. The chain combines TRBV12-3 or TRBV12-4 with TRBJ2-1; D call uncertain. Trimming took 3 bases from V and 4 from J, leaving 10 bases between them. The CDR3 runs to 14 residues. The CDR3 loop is CASSLSDPYNEQFF. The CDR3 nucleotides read TGTGCCAGCAGTTTGTCGGACCCATACAATGAGCAGTTCTTC.

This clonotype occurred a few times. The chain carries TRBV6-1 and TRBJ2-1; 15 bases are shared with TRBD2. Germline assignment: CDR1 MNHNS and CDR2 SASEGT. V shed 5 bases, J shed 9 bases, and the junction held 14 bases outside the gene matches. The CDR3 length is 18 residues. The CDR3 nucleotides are TGTGCCAGCAGTCCCGGGACTAGCGGGGGGTGGTATTCGGGTGAGCAGTTCTTC. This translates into CASSPGTSGGWYSGEQFF.

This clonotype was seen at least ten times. CDR3: CASSLDRWDSTDTQYF. The CDR3 DNA reads as TGTGCCAGCAGCTTAGATAGGTGGGACAGCACAGATACGCAGTATTTT. The chain combines TRBV11-2 with TRBJ2-3; tentatively, D is TRBD1 or TRBD2 (5 bases each). V was clipped by 0 bases and J by 0 bases, with 10 bases between them. Per germline, CDR1 SGHAT and CDR2 FQNNGV. The CDR3 covers 16 residues.

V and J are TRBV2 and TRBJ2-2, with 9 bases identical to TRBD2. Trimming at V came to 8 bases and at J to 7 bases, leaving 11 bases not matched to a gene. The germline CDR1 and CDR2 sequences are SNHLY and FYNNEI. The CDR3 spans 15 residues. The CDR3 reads CASLLGLAGGGELFF. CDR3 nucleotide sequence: TGTGCCAGCCTCCTGGGACTAGCAGGGGGCGGGGAGCTGTTTTTT.